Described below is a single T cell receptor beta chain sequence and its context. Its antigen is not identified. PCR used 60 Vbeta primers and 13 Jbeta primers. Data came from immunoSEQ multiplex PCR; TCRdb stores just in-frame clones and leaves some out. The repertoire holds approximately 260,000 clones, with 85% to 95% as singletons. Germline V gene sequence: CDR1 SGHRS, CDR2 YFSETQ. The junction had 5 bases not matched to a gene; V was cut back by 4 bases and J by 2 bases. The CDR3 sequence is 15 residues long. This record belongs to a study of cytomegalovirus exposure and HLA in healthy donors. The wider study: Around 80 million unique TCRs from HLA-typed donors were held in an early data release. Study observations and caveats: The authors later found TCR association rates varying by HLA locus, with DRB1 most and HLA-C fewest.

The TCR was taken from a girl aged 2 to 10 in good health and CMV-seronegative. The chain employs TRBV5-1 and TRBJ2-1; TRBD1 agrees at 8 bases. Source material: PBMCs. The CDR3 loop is CASSTGQGAYNEQFF. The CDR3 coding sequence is TGCGCCAGCAGCACCGGACAGGGAGCCTACAATGAGCAGTTCTTC.